The source of this T cell receptor beta chain is a study of technical replicates of blood from a few donors. This table comes from immunoSEQ multiplex PCR, and its TCRdb copy is limited to in-frame clones, with some not included. The sample yields more than 50,000 clones, about 87% seen once. The V gene end was trimmed by 4 bases and the J gene end by 3 bases; junction bases not matched to a gene: 3. The CDR3 is made up of 13 amino acids. Germline-derived CDR1 and CDR2 are SGHRS and YFSETQ. This clone showed up just once. Sample: PBMCs. The receptor's source is a human donor in good health. Some clones in this sample may be carry-over from other donors' samples. The rearrangement links TRBV5-1 to TRBJ2-5; 7 bases map to TRBD1. CDR3 in DNA: TGCGCCAGCAGCCCTACAGGGGAAGAGACCCAGTACTTC. As protein: CASSPTGEETQYF.